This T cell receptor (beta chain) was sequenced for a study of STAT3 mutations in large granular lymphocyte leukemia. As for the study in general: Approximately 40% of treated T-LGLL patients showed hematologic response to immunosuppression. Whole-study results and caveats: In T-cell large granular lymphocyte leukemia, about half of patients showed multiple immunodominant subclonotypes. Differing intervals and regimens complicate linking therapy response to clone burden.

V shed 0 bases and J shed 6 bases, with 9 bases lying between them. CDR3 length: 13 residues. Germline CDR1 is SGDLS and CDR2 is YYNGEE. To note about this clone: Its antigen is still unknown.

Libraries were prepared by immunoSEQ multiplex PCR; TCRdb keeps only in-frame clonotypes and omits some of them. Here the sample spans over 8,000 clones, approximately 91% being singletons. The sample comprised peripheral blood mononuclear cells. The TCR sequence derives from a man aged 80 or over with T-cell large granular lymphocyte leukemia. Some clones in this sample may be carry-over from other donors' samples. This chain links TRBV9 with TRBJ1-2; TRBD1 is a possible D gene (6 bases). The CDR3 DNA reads TGTGCCAGCAGCGTAGTACAGGGCGATGGCTACACCTTC. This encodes CASSVVQGDGYTF.